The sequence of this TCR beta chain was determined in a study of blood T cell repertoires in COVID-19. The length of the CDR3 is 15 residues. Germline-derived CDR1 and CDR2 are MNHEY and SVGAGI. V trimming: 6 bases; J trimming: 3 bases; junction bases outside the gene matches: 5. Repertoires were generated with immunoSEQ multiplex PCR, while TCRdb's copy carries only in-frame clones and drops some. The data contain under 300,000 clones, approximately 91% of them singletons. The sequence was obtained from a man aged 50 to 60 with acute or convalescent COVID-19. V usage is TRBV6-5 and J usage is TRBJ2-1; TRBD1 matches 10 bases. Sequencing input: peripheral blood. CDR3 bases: TGTGCCAGCAGCACCGGGACAGGGGTCTACAATGAGCAGTTCTTC. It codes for CASSTGTGVYNEQFF.